This T cell receptor beta chain was observed in a study of blood T cells in healthy people across ages. Study observations and caveats: Considered underestimates were the diversity estimates obtained from one million T cells. Age advanced and TCR beta diversity per million T cells fell, roughly linearly.

This clonotype was counted only a few times. What it binds is not known. The J segment lost 1 base and the V segment lost 5 bases, leaving 5 bases of the junction unmatched. This CDR3 is built from 16 residues. A second 7 to 11 cycle PCR used barcoded and J-beta primers. TCRdb itself ran the 5' RACE reads through MiXCR, one entry per CDR3 protein. This table has some 1.8 million distinct CDR3 sequences, about two fifths appearing once. Each sample had at least 6 million PBMCs isolated. This chain uses TRBV12-3 or TRBV12-4 with TRBJ1-5, with 10 bases fitting TRBD1. The origin of this receptor is a human donor in good health. The sample comprised blood. CDR3 DNA sequence: TGTGCCAGCAGTCTCGGACAGGGGGTGAGCAATCAGCCCCAGCATTTT. Protein: CASSLGQGVSNQPQHF.